These 18 T cell receptor beta chains originate from one sample sequenced in a study of metastatic and nonmetastatic thyroid tumors. TCRdb redid the clone calls on the PCR reads using MiXCR. The repertoire has 37,000 or so clones, roughly a sixth of them found once; the top ten carry 5% to 7.5%. Patients had received no treatment of any kind before thyroid surgery. The specimen was blood. All receptors come from a male donor with papillary thyroid cancer or a benign thyroid nodule (not recorded which). Some clones in this sample may be carry-over from other donors' samples.

This clone turned up a few times. This sequence joins TRBV6-2 or TRBV6-3 and TRBJ1-5; no firm D call. Germline V gene data show CDR1 as MNHEY and CDR2 as SVGEGT. CDR3 size: 15 residues. The V and J ends lost 1 base and 4 bases respectively, with 11 bases between them. The CDR3 loop is CASSYWVVHNQPQHF. In DNA, the CDR3 is TGTGCCAGCAGTTACTGGGTGGTACATAATCAGCCCCAGCATTTT.

The genes are TRBV24-1 and TRBJ2-2, with D tentatively TRBD1 or TRBD2 (5 bases each). The CDR3 has 15 amino acids. The germline V gene encodes CDR1 KGHDR and CDR2 SFDVKD. Trimming stripped 3 bases from V and 6 bases from J, with 13 bases between. The CDR3 here is CATSDRSWGSGELFF. The CDR3 nucleotides are TGTGCCACCAGTGATCGGTCGTGGGGGTCCGGGGAGCTGTTTTTT.

This clone was counted ten times or more. This chain connects TRBV5-1 to TRBJ2-1; TRBD2 might be the D (6 bases). Per the germline V gene, CDR1 is SGHRS and CDR2 is YFSETQ. V was cut by 4 bases and J by 5 bases, with 22 bases left in between. The CDR3 length is 17 residues. In DNA form, the CDR3 reads TGCGCCAGCAGCCCCCTCCCGGGAGCGGGCGATAACAATGAGCAGTTCTTC. Translated, it gives CASSPLPGAGDNNEQFF.

V gene TRBV3-1 combines with J gene TRBJ1-1, with D tentatively TRBD1 (5 bases). The germline gives CDR1 LGHDT, CDR2 YNNKEL (reference sequence). The V end lost 0 bases, the J end lost 6 bases, and 20 bases lay between the germline ends. This CDR3 comprises 17 residues. The CDR3 is CASSQDGFGRARAEAFF. CDR3 in DNA: TGTGCCAGCAGCCAAGATGGATTCGGCAGGGCGAGGGCTGAAGCTTTCTTT. Combining the CDR3 with reference TRBV3-1 and TRBJ1-1 gives the whole variable domain DTAVSQTPKYLVTQMGNDKSIKCEQNLGHDTMYWYKQDSKKFLKIMFSYNNKELIINETVPNRFSPKSPDKAHLNLHINSLELGDSAVYFCASSQDGFGRARAEAFFGQGTRLTVV.

This clone was recorded at least ten times. The chain uses TRBV18 and TRBJ1-3; 9 bases are a match to TRBD1. V was pared by 1 base and J by 0 bases, with 13 bases of the junction left unmatched. The CDR3 runs 20 residues. CDR1 and CDR2 from the germline V gene are KGHSH and LQKENI. The chain's CDR3 is CASSPLSVGTGTDSGNTIYF. DNA for the CDR3: TGTGCCAGCTCACCACTGTCCGTTGGGACAGGGACGGACTCTGGAAACACCATATATTTT.

This clone was picked up many times. This may stem from a read error, because a much larger clone lies one nucleotide away. This likely comes from a read error, as the CDR3 has no conserved phenylalanine or tryptophan at its end. The gene calls are TRBV14 and TRBJ2-1; 10 bases match TRBD2. J gave up 8 bases and V 5 bases, and 15 bases lay outside the gene matches. Germline CDR1 and CDR2: SGHDN and FVKESK. The CDR3 has 17 amino acids. The CDR3 bases are TGTGCCAGCAGCTCACAAATAAGCGGGGGGGCCTTAGATGAGCAGTTCTCC. As protein: CASSSQISGGALDEQFS.

The rearrangement links TRBV2 to TRBJ2-5, with 7 bases that match TRBD1. The J call is doubtful: the DNA matches TRBJ2-3 better. Germline lookup yields CDR1 SNHLY and CDR2 FYNNEI. This CDR3 region has 14 residues. Written as DNA, the CDR3 is TGTGCCAGCAGGTCCGACAGGGTTACAGATACGCAGTATTTT. As protein: CASRSDRVTDTQYF.

This clone has more than one count but fewer than ten. The CDR3 sequence: CASSEREAGELFF. The CDR3 DNA reads as TGTGCCAGCAGTGAAAGGGAAGCCGGGGAGCTGTTTTTT. V usage is TRBV6-1 and J usage is TRBJ2-2; D remains ambiguous. Trimming pared 2 bases from V and 6 bases from J, leaving 7 bases between. The germline CDR1 and CDR2 sequences are MNHNS and SASEGT. The CDR3 contains 13 residues.

This clone appeared many times. The chain is built from TRBV6-6 and TRBJ2-6, with 10 bases that match TRBD1. The CDR3 is 19 amino acids. Per the germline V gene, CDR1 is MNHNY and CDR2 is SVGAGI (reference sequence). After removal of 5 bases from V and 4 bases from J, the junction contained 14 bases not matched to a gene. CDR3 residues: CASSTFTRDRGSGANVLTF. CDR3 coding DNA: TGTGCCAGCAGTACCTTCACCCGGGACAGGGGATCCGGGGCCAACGTCCTGACTTTC.

This clone was detected ten times or more. This sequence joins TRBV27 and TRBJ1-6, with no clear D. This CDR3 comprises 12 residues. Germline values: CDR1 MNHEY, CDR2 SMNVEV (reference sequence). V was cut by 6 bases and J by 10 bases, with 10 bases left in between. Here the CDR3 reads CASRVVVSPLHF. The CDR3 DNA reads TGTGCCAGCAGAGTAGTGGTATCACCCCTCCACTTT.

This clone was found once. The chain couples TRBV5-1 to TRBJ1-2; no definite D call. V was cut by 3 bases and J by 2 bases, with 11 bases left in between. Germline CDR1 reads SGHRS; CDR2 reads YFSETQ. The CDR3 spans 14 residues. The CDR3 DNA sequence: TGCGCCAGCAGCTCCGGACGGCCCAACTATGGCTACACCTTC. It yields the protein CASSSGRPNYGYTF.

Notes on this clone: A much larger clone is a single base away; this may be a read error. The chain employs TRBV18 and TRBJ2-7, with D possibly TRBD2 on 6 matching bases. Germline V gives CDR1 KGHSH, CDR2 LQKENI. V was trimmed by 2 bases and J by 5 bases, leaving 10 bases between them. This CDR3 region has 13 residues. Written as DNA, the CDR3 is TGTGCCAGCTCACCATCTAGCGTTGACGAGCAGTACTTC. The encoded protein is CASSPSSVDEQYF. The variable domain in full, with the rest retrieved from reference TRBV18 and TRBJ2-7, is NAGVMQNPRHLVRRRGQEARLRCSPMKGHSHVYWYRQLPEEGLKFMVYLQKENIIDESGMPKERFSAEFPKEGPSILRIQQVVRGDSAAYFCASSPSSVDEQYFGPGTRLTVT.

The sample holds many counts of this clone. J is TRBJ2-1 and V is TRBV5-1, with TRBD2 identical over 8 bases. Per germline, CDR1 SGHRS and CDR2 YFSETQ. Trimming at V came to 5 bases and at J to 4 bases, leaving 5 bases not matched to a gene. The CDR3 sequence is 14 residues long. The CDR3 protein is CASSVAGGYNEQFF. The CDR3 region has the DNA TGCGCCAGCAGTGTGGCGGGGGGTTACAATGAGCAGTTCTTC.

This clone was recorded at least ten times. The chain recombines TRBV7-9 with TRBJ2-5; D may be TRBD1 (5 bases). Deletions cut 5 bases from V and 5 bases from J, with 18 bases between. This CDR3 has 15 amino acids. CDR1 and CDR2 from the germline V gene are SEHNR and FQNEAQ (reference sequence). CDR3 in DNA: TGTGCCAGCAGCACCTCACAGGTGAAAGTGGAGACCCAGTACTTC. It specifies CASSTSQVKVETQYF. Full variable domain (outside the CDR3, taken from reference TRBV7-9 and TRBJ2-5): DTGVSQNPRHKITKRGQNVTFRCDPISEHNRLYWYRQTLGQGPEFLTYFQNEAQLEKSRLLSDRFSAERPKGSFSTLEIQRTEQGDSAMYLCASSTSQVKVETQYFGPGTRLLVL.

The chain links TRBV27 to TRBJ2-7, with 7 positions matching TRBD1. CDR3 length: 16 amino acids. V shed 5 bases, J shed 2 bases, and the junction held 12 bases outside the gene matches. Per the germline V gene, CDR1 is MNHEY and CDR2 is SMNVEV (reference sequence). CDR3 coding DNA: TGTGCCAGCAGTCCCTTTACAGGGGTCTCCGCCTACGAGCAGTACTTC. This translates into CASSPFTGVSAYEQYF.

Ten or more counts support this clone. This chain links TRBV28 with TRBJ2-1; D is undetermined. The germline gives CDR1 MDHEN, CDR2 SYDVKM. CDR3 length: 11 residues. V lost 5 bases, J lost 4 bases, and 3 bases lay in between. CDR3 in amino acids: CASSTYNEQFF. CDR3 in DNA: TGTGCCAGCAGTACGTACAATGAGCAGTTCTTC.

This clone was detected many times. The J gene is TRBJ2-7, the V gene TRBV27; 7 bases agree with TRBD1. V shed 3 bases, J shed 2 bases, and the junction held 4 bases outside the gene matches. CDR1 and CDR2 (germline): MNHEY, SMNVEV (reference sequence). This CDR3 is 14 amino acids long. The CDR3 reads CASSFWDSPYEQYF. The CDR3 DNA is TGTGCCAGCAGTTTTTGGGACAGTCCCTACGAGCAGTACTTC.

Regarding this clone: The junction shows a germline mismatch at one end, possibly a read error. The gene calls are TRBV25-1 and TRBJ2-1; D not certain. This CDR3 spans 11 amino acids. Germline CDR1 MGHDK, CDR2 SYGVNS. The CDR3 coding sequence is TGTGCCAGCGGTGAATTAAATGAGCAGTTCTTC. Amino acids: CASGELNEQFF.